This T cell receptor (beta chain) was obtained from a study of cytomegalovirus exposure and HLA in healthy donors. The study's findings and limits: Per a later analysis, HLA-associated TCR beta chains showed more clonal expansion than other, equally common TCR beta chains. Compared with the approximately 670-donor mean, an Asian-associated ancestry cluster reportedly had fewer N-insertions, according to a later analysis.

The V segment lost 0 bases and the J segment 7 bases; nucleotides outside the gene matches: 25. The V gene's germline CDR1 is LGHNA and CDR2 YSLEER. The CDR3 totals 22 residues. To note about this clone: Its cognate antigen is unknown.

In the PCR, 60 Vbeta and 13 Jbeta primers were used. TCRdb's copy holds only in-frame clones and misses some; the assay was immunoSEQ multiplex PCR. The record lists 150,000 to 200,000 clones, of which the ten most abundant hold roughly 2%. The chain carries TRBV4-3 and TRBJ2-1, with 9 positions matching TRBD2. The sample consisted of PBMCs. The TCR comes from a man in his thirties or forties in good health and CMV-seronegative. CDR3 loop: CASSQDRGFPPTSGVWLNEQFF. CDR3 bases: TGCGCCAGCAGCCAAGATCGGGGGTTTCCTCCGACTAGCGGAGTTTGGCTTAATGAGCAGTTCTTC.